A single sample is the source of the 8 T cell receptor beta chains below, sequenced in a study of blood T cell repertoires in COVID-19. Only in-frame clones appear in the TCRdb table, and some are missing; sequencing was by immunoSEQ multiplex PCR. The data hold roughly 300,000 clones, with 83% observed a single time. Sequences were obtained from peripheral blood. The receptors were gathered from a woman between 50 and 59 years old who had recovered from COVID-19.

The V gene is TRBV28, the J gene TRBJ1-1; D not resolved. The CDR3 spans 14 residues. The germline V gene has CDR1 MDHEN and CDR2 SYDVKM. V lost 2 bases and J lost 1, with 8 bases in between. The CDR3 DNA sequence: TGTGCCAGCAGTTTAACAGCTACGAACACTGAAGCTTTCTTT. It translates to CASSLTATNTEAFF.

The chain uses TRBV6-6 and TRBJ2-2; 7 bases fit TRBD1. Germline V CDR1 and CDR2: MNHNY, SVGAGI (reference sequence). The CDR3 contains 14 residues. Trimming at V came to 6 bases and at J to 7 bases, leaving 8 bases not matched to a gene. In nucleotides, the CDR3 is TGTGCCAGCAGACCCGACAGGGTTGGCGGGGAGCTGTTTTTT. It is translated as CASRPDRVGGELFF.

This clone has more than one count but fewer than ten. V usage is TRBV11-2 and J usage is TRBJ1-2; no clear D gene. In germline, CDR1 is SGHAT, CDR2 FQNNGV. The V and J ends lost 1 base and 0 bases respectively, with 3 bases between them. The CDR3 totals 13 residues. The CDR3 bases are TGTGCCAGCAGCTTAGGAGCTAACTATGGCTACACCTTC. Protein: CASSLGANYGYTF.

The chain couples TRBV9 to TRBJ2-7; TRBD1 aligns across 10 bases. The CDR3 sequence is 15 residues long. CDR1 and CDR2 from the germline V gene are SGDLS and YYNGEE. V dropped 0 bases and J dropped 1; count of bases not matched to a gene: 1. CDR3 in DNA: TGTGCCAGCAGCGTAGGGGACAGGGGATCCTACGAGCAGTACTTC. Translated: CASSVGDRGSYEQYF. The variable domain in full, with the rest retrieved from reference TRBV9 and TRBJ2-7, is DSGVTQTPKHLITATGQRVTLRCSPRSGDLSVYWYQQSLDQGLQFLIQYYNGEERAKGNILERFSAQQFPDLHSELNLSSLELGDSALYFCASSVGDRGSYEQYFGPGTRLTVT.

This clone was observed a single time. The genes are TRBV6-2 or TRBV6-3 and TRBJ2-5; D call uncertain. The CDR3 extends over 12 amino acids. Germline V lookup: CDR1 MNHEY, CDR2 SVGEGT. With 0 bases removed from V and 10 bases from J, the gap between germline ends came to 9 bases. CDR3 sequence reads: CASSYSSSSQYF. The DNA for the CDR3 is TGTGCCAGCAGTTACTCTTCTTCGAGCCAGTACTTC.

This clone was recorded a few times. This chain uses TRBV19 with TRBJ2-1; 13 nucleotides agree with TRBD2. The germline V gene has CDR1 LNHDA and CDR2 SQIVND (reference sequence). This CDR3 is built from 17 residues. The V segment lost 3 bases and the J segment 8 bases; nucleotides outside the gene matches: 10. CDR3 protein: CASSIPRTSGSTYEQFF. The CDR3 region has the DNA TGTGCCAGTAGTATCCCGCGGACTAGCGGGAGTACCTATGAGCAGTTCTTC.

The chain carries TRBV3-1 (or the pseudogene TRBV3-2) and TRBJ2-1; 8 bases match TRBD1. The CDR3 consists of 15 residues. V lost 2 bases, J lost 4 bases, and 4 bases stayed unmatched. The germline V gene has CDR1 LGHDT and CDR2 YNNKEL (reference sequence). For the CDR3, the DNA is TGTGCCAGCAGCCAAACAGGGGGGCGGTACAATGAGCAGTTCTTC. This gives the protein CASSQTGGRYNEQFF.

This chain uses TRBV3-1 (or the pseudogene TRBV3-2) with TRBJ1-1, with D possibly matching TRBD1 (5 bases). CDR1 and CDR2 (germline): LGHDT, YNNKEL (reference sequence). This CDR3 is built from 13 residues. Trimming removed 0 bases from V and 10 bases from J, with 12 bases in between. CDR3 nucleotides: TGTGCCAGCAGCCAAGATAAAGCCGGGGGAGCTTTCTTT. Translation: CASSQDKAGGAFF.